This is a list of T cell receptor beta chains from one sample in a study of CD8 T cells in ankylosing spondylitis. TCRdb analysed the 5' RACE reads with MiXCR anew, one entry per CDR3 protein. The sample shows some 800,000 distinct CDR3 sequences, 10% to 15% of them seen only once. The sequencing sample was made of blood, either unsorted or a sorted T cell fraction (not recorded which). These TCRs come from a male donor with ankylosing spondylitis. Both conserved end residues are part of each CDR3. The D gene is left open where the match is weak. Clone size, where shown, is once, few, many, or a class for clones that have expanded.

D,V,size,J,DNA,CDR3
NA,TRBV27,NA,TRBJ2-7,TGTGCCAGCAGTCACGACGAGTCAATATCCTACGAGCAGTACTTC,CASSHDESISYEQYF
NA,TRBV28,NA,TRBJ2-7,TGTGCCAGCAGTTTTGCAGGGCGGACATACTACGAGCAGTACTTC,CASSFAGRTYYEQYF
TRBD2,TRBV20-1,many,TRBJ2-1,TGCAGTGCTAGAGATAGTAAAAGCGGAGCGGGAGATAGGGATGAGCAGTTCTTC,CSARDSKSGAGDRDEQFF
TRBD1,TRBV15,NA,TRBJ2-1,TGTGCCACCAGCAGACAAGGACAGGGCATGGGTGAGCAGTTCTTC,CATSRQGQGMGEQFF
NA,TRBV20-1,many,TRBJ1-2,TGCAGTATGCTAGTAACAGGAGCTAACTATGGCTACACCTTC,CSMLVTGANYGYTF
TRBD2,TRBV12-3/TRBV12-4,few,TRBJ2-3,TGTGCCAGCAGCGTGGGACTAGTTATCGCAGATACGCAGTATTTT,CASSVGLVIADTQYF
TRBD2,TRBV29-1,NA,TRBJ2-3,TGCAGCGTGGTTGGGACTAGCGGGGGATCTGATACGCAGTATTTT,CSVVGTSGGSDTQYF
NA,TRBV7-9,few,TRBJ2-7,TGTGCCAGCAGCTTAATGACGACGGCAGGGGTGTACTTC,CASSLMTTAGVYF
TRBD1,TRBV10-3,few,TRBJ1-1,TGTGCCACCAATTTGGGGACAGATCAGAGTCAAGCTTTCTTT,CATNLGTDQSQAFF
NA,TRBV12-3/TRBV12-4,many,TRBJ1-5,TGTGCCAGCAGTTTGGGGCAGACCCCCCACCAGCCCCAGCATTTT,CASSLGQTPHQPQHF
TRBD2,TRBV11-2,few,TRBJ2-4,TGTGCCAGCAGCTTAGATTTGTGGGGTCTAGCGGGGGGATCTTTAGCCAAAAACATTCAGTACTTC,CASSLDLWGLAGGSLAKNIQYF
TRBD1,TRBV5-1,NA,TRBJ2-7,TGCGCCAGCAGCTGGGGGGACAGGTGGTTTGAGGGCGAGCAGTACTTC,CASSWGDRWFEGEQYF
NA,TRBV5-1,NA,TRBJ1-4,TGCGCCAGCAGCTTCGGGACCGCCGCAACTAATGAAAAACTGTTTTTT,CASSFGTAATNEKLFF
NA,TRBV20-1,many,TRBJ1-5,TGCAGTGCCGAGGAACTAGAGAAGCCCCAGCATTTT,CSAEELEKPQHF
TRBD1,TRBV27,many,TRBJ2-3,TGTGCCAGCAGAACCTACTACAGGGGGACGTCAGATACGCAGTATTTT,CASRTYYRGTSDTQYF
NA,TRBV24-1,NA,TRBJ2-1,TGTGCCACCAGTGATTGGTGGAACTACAATGAGCAGTTCTTC,CATSDWWNYNEQFF
NA,TRBV30,NA,TRBJ1-1,TGTGCCTGGAGTAGAGGACAGACGATGAACACTGAAGCTTTCTTT,CAWSRGQTMNTEAFF
NA,TRBV6-2/TRBV6-3,few,TRBJ1-2,TGTGCCAGCAGTTGGGGCATCCGTATAGCTAACTATGGCTACACCTTC,CASSWGIRIANYGYTF
TRBD2,TRBV29-1,few,TRBJ2-7,TGCAGCGTTTCGGGGGGATACGAGCAGTACTTC,CSVSGGYEQYF
TRBD2,TRBV20-1,NA,TRBJ2-7,TGCAGTGCCAAGCCTTATATAGCGGGAGGGCCCTACGAGCAGTACTTC,CSAKPYIAGGPYEQYF
NA,TRBV20-1,few,TRBJ2-5,TGCAGTGCCCGGACAGGACTAGCAGCTCAAGAGACCCAGTACTTC,CSARTGLAAQETQYF
TRBD2,TRBV6-2/TRBV6-3,NA,TRBJ2-7,TGTGCCAGCAGGGTAGCGGGGCCGGGTTACGAGCAGTACTTC,CASRVAGPGYEQYF
TRBD1,TRBV5-1,NA,TRBJ2-7,TGCGCCAGCAGCCACGGGACAGGACGATTCGAGCAGTACTTC,CASSHGTGRFEQYF
NA,TRBV28,few,TRBJ1-4,TGTGCCAGCACTAACCCGGGCGCACTCGGAGAAAAACTGTTTTTT,CASTNPGALGEKLFF
TRBD2,TRBV6-5,many,TRBJ2-1,TGTGCCAGCAGTTACATCGGGACTAGCGGGAGATATGAGCAGTTCTTC,CASSYIGTSGRYEQFF
NA,TRBV18,NA,TRBJ1-2,TGTGCCAGCTCACCATTCAGGGGAGCAGATGGCTACACCTTC,CASSPFRGADGYTF
TRBD1,TRBV7-2,NA,TRBJ2-7,TGTGCCAGCAGCTTAGCACAGGGGTTTGGAGACGAGCAGTACTTC,CASSLAQGFGDEQYF
NA,TRBV3-1,few,TRBJ2-5,TGTGCCAGCAGCCAGATACCGGTCTCAGGTTTCGCGTATGAGACCCAGTACTTC,CASSQIPVSGFAYETQYF
NA,TRBV18,NA,TRBJ1-1,TGTGCCAGCTCAACAGGAGTAGCCACTGAAGCTTTCTTT,CASSTGVATEAFF
NA,TRBV5-1,many,TRBJ2-7,TGCGCCAGCAGCTTCTCGCAGTCCTACGAGCAGTACTTC,CASSFSQSYEQYF
TRBD1,TRBV7-2,NA,TRBJ1-2,TGTGCCAGCAGCTCCCAGGGGGCTGGAGTTGGCTACACCTTC,CASSSQGAGVGYTF
NA,TRBV5-1,few,TRBJ2-7,TGCGCCAGCAGCTTGAGTGGACACCTCTACGAGCAGTACTTC,CASSLSGHLYEQYF
NA,TRBV11-2,few,TRBJ1-6,TGTGCCAGCAGCTTAGTCAGAAGGGGTTCACCCCTCCACTTT,CASSLVRRGSPLHF
NA,TRBV20-1,NA,TRBJ2-1,TGCAGTGCTAGAGTTGCGGTCTCCTACAATGAGCAGTTCTTC,CSARVAVSYNEQFF
NA,TRBV20-1,few,TRBJ1-5,TGCAGTGCTAGTACAGGGTTCGATCAGCCCCAGCATTTT,CSASTGFDQPQHF
TRBD2,TRBV6-1,few,TRBJ2-7,TGTGCCAGCACCGATTATAGCGGGGCCTCCTACGAGCAGTACTTC,CASTDYSGASYEQYF
TRBD1,TRBV5-1,NA,TRBJ2-7,TGCGCCAGCAGCTTGGCCATCACAGGGGGGTCCTACGAGCAGTACTTC,CASSLAITGGSYEQYF
NA,TRBV4-2,few,TRBJ1-3,TGTGCCAGCAGCCAAGAGTGGGGGAGTGGGTCTGGAAACACCATATATTTT,CASSQEWGSGSGNTIYF
NA,TRBV3-1,NA,TRBJ2-7,TGTGCCAGCAGCCAGGCTTATCGGGGGTCCTACGAGCAGTACTTC,CASSQAYRGSYEQYF
NA,TRBV7-2,many,TRBJ1-1,TGTGCCAGCAGCAGAAGGGAGGGAACCCTTGACACTGAAGCTTTCTTT,CASSRREGTLDTEAFF
NA,TRBV20-1,few,TRBJ2-1,TGCAGTGCGAATTACGATGGGGCGGGTCTCGTATCCTCCTACAATGAGCAGTTCTTC,CSANYDGAGLVSSYNEQFF
TRBD1,TRBV5-1,many,TRBJ2-1,TGCGCCAGCAGCCTAGGGGGGACAGGGAACAATGAGCAGTTCTTC,CASSLGGTGNNEQFF
TRBD2,TRBV4-3,NA,TRBJ2-1,TGCGCCAGCAGGTCTAGCGGTCGGAGCTCCTACAATGAGCAGTTCTTC,CASRSSGRSSYNEQFF
NA,TRBV12-3/TRBV12-4,few,TRBJ1-2,TGTGCCAGCAGTTTAGCGCCTAGGATCTATGGCTACACCTTC,CASSLAPRIYGYTF
NA,TRBV6-6,NA,TRBJ2-7,TGTGCCAGCGGCCGGCCCCCCGGGGACGAGCAGTACTTC,CASGRPPGDEQYF
NA,TRBV6-1,few,TRBJ1-1,TGTGCCAGCTACGGCACAGGGTTCGCTGAAGCTTTCTTT,CASYGTGFAEAFF
TRBD2,TRBV7-2,once,TRBJ2-1,TGTGCCAGCATCCGAACTAGCGGGAGGAATGAGCAGTTCTTC,CASIRTSGRNEQFF